This TCR beta chain originates from a study of early T cells in non-severe SARS-CoV-2 infection. Broader study findings: A preference for anti-spike CD8 responses marked VDJdb matching, which missed private and CD4 specificities.

The CDR3 is 15 amino acids. Germline-derived CDR1 and CDR2 are LGHDT and YNNKEL (reference sequence). With V trimmed by 3 bases and J by 5 bases, 4 bases remained unmatched. As for this clonotype: Its specificity is not known.

Researchers attached unique molecular identifiers to individual cDNA molecules. TCRdb called the 5' RACE reads again in MiXCR, with one record for every CDR3 protein. The table has more than 55,000 distinct CDR3 sequences, 13% seen once. This TCR was recovered from an adult who was a healthcare worker with PCR-confirmed SARS-CoV-2 infection or an uninfected control (not recorded which). Sequences were derived from whole blood, sampled at baseline. The chain has TRBV3-1 and TRBJ1-2; 12 bases align to TRBD1. CDR3 sequence reads: CASSQGTGGVYGYTF. In DNA, the CDR3 is TGTGCCAGCAGCCAGGGGACAGGGGGCGTTTATGGCTACACCTTC.